Listed below are T cell receptor beta chains from one sample, sequenced in a study of memory CD4+ T cells and cytomegalovirus serostatus. Repertoires were generated with immunoSEQ multiplex PCR, while TCRdb's copy carries only in-frame clones and drops some. The table has just under 65,000 clones, 70% to 80% seen once. Material: memory CD4+ T cells from blood. These receptors were obtained from an adult in good health and CMV-seronegative. The CDR3 runs from the conserved cysteine through the conserved F or W. D genes are given only for firm matches. The size of a clone is reported for some rows only, either as once, few or many, or as a class for expanded clones.

size: -
J: TRBJ1-3
D: -
V: TRBV29-1
CDR3: CSVTLDGNTIYF
DNA: TGCAGCGTGACACTCGACGGAAACACCATATATTTT

size: few
J: TRBJ2-2
D: -
V: TRBV19
CDR3: CASSIPRTATGELFF
DNA: TGTGCCAGTAGTATCCCTCGAACTGCCACCGGGGAGCTGTTTTTT

size: -
J: TRBJ2-1
D: TRBD2
V: TRBV5-1
CDR3: CASSKGAGGVDNEQFF
DNA: TGCGCCAGCAGCAAAGGGGCCGGGGGGGTTGACAATGAGCAGTTCTTC

size: -
J: TRBJ1-4
D: -
V: TRBV5-4
CDR3: CASSSRQATNEKLFF
DNA: TGTGCCAGCAGCTCGCGACAGGCAACTAATGAAAAACTGTTTTTT

size: few
J: TRBJ2-2
D: TRBD1
V: TRBV10-3
CDR3: CAIRPGRGWTGELFF
DNA: TGTGCCATCCGCCCCGGCAGGGGGTGGACCGGGGAGCTGTTTTTT

size: -
J: TRBJ1-4
D: TRBD1
V: TRBV5-6
CDR3: CASSPRDRGLGNEKLFF
DNA: TGTGCCAGCAGCCCTCGGGACAGGGGGCTTGGTAATGAAAAACTGTTTTTT

size: -
J: TRBJ1-1
D: -
V: TRBV9
CDR3: CASSVEGMNTEAFF
DNA: TGTGCCAGCAGCGTAGAGGGGATGAACACTGAAGCTTTCTTT

size: -
J: TRBJ1-3
D: -
V: TRBV28
CDR3: CASIANPGPGNTIYF
DNA: TGTGCCAGCATCGCGAACCCGGGGCCTGGAAACACCATATATTTT

size: -
J: TRBJ2-1
D: TRBD2
V: TRBV10-2
CDR3: CASSQPGLAYYNEQFF
DNA: TGCGCCAGCAGCCAGCCGGGACTAGCGTACTACAATGAGCAGTTCTTC

size: -
J: TRBJ1-5
D: -
V: TRBV6-1
CDR3: CASSEQGTGINQPQHF
DNA: TGTGCCAGCAGTGAACAGGGAACAGGGATTAATCAGCCCCAGCATTTT

size: many
J: TRBJ1-3
D: -
V: TRBV30
CDR3: CAWSVGAGTGNTIYF
DNA: TGTGCCTGGAGTGTGGGGGCAGGGACTGGAAACACCATATATTTT

size: once
J: TRBJ1-4
D: -
V: TRBV15
CDR3: CATRGGGEKLFF
DNA: TGTGCCACTAGGGGGGGAGGAGAAAAACTGTTTTTT

size: -
J: TRBJ1-2
D: -
V: TRBV2
CDR3: CASSVQTLNYGYTF
DNA: TGTGCCAGCAGTGTACAGACCCTCAACTATGGCTACACCTTC

size: -
J: TRBJ2-7
D: -
V: TRBV5-1
CDR3: CASSLAGGGVYEQYF
DNA: TGCGCCAGCAGCTTGGCGGGAGGGGGCGTCTACGAGCAGTACTTC

size: -
J: TRBJ1-2
D: -
V: TRBV5-4
CDR3: CASSVGGDGYTF
DNA: TGTGCCAGCAGCGTTGGTGGGGATGGCTACACCTTC

size: -
J: TRBJ2-6
D: TRBD1
V: TRBV4-1
CDR3: CASSQGQSSGANVLTF
DNA: TGCGCCAGCAGCCAGGGACAGAGCTCTGGGGCCAACGTCCTGACTTTC

size: -
J: TRBJ2-1
D: TRBD2
V: TRBV6-5
CDR3: CASSRGGLSNEQFF
DNA: TGTGCCAGCAGCCGGGGGGGCCTAAGTAATGAGCAGTTCTTC

size: -
J: TRBJ2-7
D: -
V: TRBV28
CDR3: CASSFYYEQYF
DNA: TGTGCCAGCAGTTTCTATTACGAGCAGTACTTC

size: -
J: TRBJ1-4
D: -
V: TRBV5-1
CDR3: CASSLASYNEKLFF
DNA: TGCGCCAGCAGCTTAGCCAGCTATAATGAAAAACTGTTTTTT

size: -
J: TRBJ1-4
D: -
V: TRBV27
CDR3: CASRAQGSNEKLFF
DNA: TGTGCCAGCAGAGCCCAGGGGAGTAATGAAAAACTGTTTTTT

size: few
J: TRBJ1-1
D: -
V: TRBV19
CDR3: CASSSRLELAFF
DNA: TGTGCCAGTAGTTCCAGGCTGGAGTTGGCTTTCTTT

size: once
J: TRBJ1-1
D: TRBD1
V: TRBV18
CDR3: CASSPQGAKKAGPEAFF
DNA: TGTGCCAGCTCACCACAGGGGGCGAAAAAAGCGGGCCCTGAAGCTTTCTTT

size: -
J: TRBJ2-5
D: -
V: TRBV4-2
CDR3: CASSRQLQETQYF
DNA: TGTGCCAGCAGCCGACAGCTTCAAGAGACCCAGTACTTC

size: -
J: TRBJ1-4
D: -
V: TRBV9
CDR3: CASSTSKGGQTNEKLFF
DNA: TGTGCCAGCAGCACCTCCAAAGGAGGTCAGACTAATGAAAAACTGTTTTTT

size: many
J: TRBJ1-4
D: -
V: TRBV30
CDR3: CAWSVGSVRAEKLFF
DNA: TGTGCCTGGAGTGTAGGATCAGTACGAGCTGAAAAACTGTTTTTT

size: -
J: TRBJ1-1
D: -
V: TRBV21-1
CDR3: CASPDRENTEAFF
DNA: TGTGCCAGCCCAGACAGGGAGAACACTGAAGCTTTCTTT

size: -
J: TRBJ2-1
D: -
V: TRBV28
CDR3: CASTKSGVPNEQFF
DNA: TGTGCCAGCACAAAGTCCGGGGTCCCCAATGAGCAGTTCTTC

size: -
J: TRBJ1-2
D: -
V: TRBV23-1
CDR3: CASSQIGQLLAYGYTF
DNA: TGCGCCAGCAGTCAAATAGGGCAGTTACTAGCCTATGGCTACACCTTC

size: -
J: TRBJ1-4
D: TRBD1
V: TRBV6-6
CDR3: CASSYPTGHGEKLFF
DNA: TGTGCCAGCAGTTACCCGACAGGGCACGGTGAAAAACTGTTTTTT

size: -
J: TRBJ2-7
D: TRBD1
V: TRBV5-5
CDR3: CASSPRGSIYEQYF
DNA: TGTGCCAGCAGCCCCAGGGGGAGTATCTACGAGCAGTACTTC

size: few
J: TRBJ2-3
D: -
V: TRBV30
CDR3: CAWRSAADTQYF
DNA: TGTGCCTGGAGGAGCGCGGCAGATACGCAGTATTTT

size: few
J: TRBJ2-2
D: TRBD1
V: TRBV7-7
CDR3: CASSQGGRNTGELFF
DNA: TGTGCTAGCAGCCAAGGGGGCAGAAACACCGGGGAGCTGTTTTTT

size: -
J: TRBJ2-1
D: TRBD2
V: TRBV7-9
CDR3: CASSLGAGVWNEQFF
DNA: TGTGCCAGCAGCTTAGGAGCGGGAGTTTGGAATGAGCAGTTCTTC

size: -
J: TRBJ2-7
D: -
V: TRBV5-1
CDR3: CASSLTPDNAYEQYF
DNA: TGCGCCAGCAGCTTGACCCCGGACAACGCCTACGAGCAGTACTTC

size: -
J: TRBJ2-1
D: TRBD2
V: TRBV19
CDR3: CASSPRLAGTNEQFF
DNA: TGTGCCAGTAGTCCTCGACTAGCGGGGACGAATGAGCAGTTCTTC

size: -
J: TRBJ2-1
D: TRBD2
V: TRBV6-6
CDR3: CASRGSGGVSYNEQFF
DNA: TGTGCCAGCAGGGGTAGCGGGGGGGTCTCCTACAATGAGCAGTTCTTC

size: -
J: TRBJ1-3
D: -
V: TRBV18
CDR3: CASSPSPGQGNTIYF
DNA: TGTGCCAGCTCACCCTCCCCGGGGCAGGGAAACACCATATATTTT

size: -
J: TRBJ1-5
D: -
V: TRBV18
CDR3: CASSPGSNQPQHF
DNA: TGTGCCAGCTCACCAGGTAGCAATCAGCCCCAGCATTTT

size: many
J: TRBJ1-1
D: TRBD1
V: TRBV7-2
CDR3: CASSLRAGTGILNTEAFF
DNA: TGTGCCAGCAGCTTAAGGGCCGGGACAGGGATCTTGAACACTGAAGCTTTCTTT

size: few
J: TRBJ1-1
D: TRBD1
V: TRBV6-6
CDR3: CASSYTPGQGPAFF
DNA: TGTGCCAGCAGTTACACACCGGGACAGGGACCAGCTTTCTTT

size: once
J: TRBJ1-5
D: -
V: TRBV7-8
CDR3: CASSLGGDQPQHF
DNA: TGTGCCAGCAGCTTAGGGGGGGATCAGCCCCAGCATTTT

size: -
J: TRBJ1-2
D: -
V: TRBV28
CDR3: CASSPRGAGSRNGYTF
DNA: TGTGCCAGCAGTCCAAGGGGGGCAGGTAGTAGGAATGGCTACACCTTC

size: -
J: TRBJ2-1
D: TRBD2
V: TRBV4-2
CDR3: CASRPEREWYNEQFF
DNA: TGTGCCAGCAGACCCGAGCGGGAGTGGTACAATGAGCAGTTCTTC

size: -
J: TRBJ2-3
D: TRBD2
V: TRBV5-1
CDR3: CASSLAGLARTDTQYF
DNA: TGCGCCAGCAGCTTGGCGGGACTAGCCCGCACAGATACGCAGTATTTT